The 7 T cell receptor beta chains presented below share a single source sample, sequenced in a study of follicular helper T cells after annual influenza vaccination. Noted time point: 2015-2016 season, pre-vaccination. Libraries were prepared by immunoSEQ multiplex PCR; TCRdb keeps only in-frame clonotypes and omits some of them. The table includes roughly 5,900 clones, about 81% detected once. Sequencing was performed on CXCR5- memory CD4+ T cells sorted from blood, taken on the day of influenza vaccination. These receptors came from an adult who received the influenza vaccine.

The chain joins TRBV5-1 to TRBJ1-2; D is undetermined. Trimming pared 4 bases from V and 2 bases from J, leaving 12 bases between. Germline CDR1 SGHRS, CDR2 YFSETQ. This CDR3 is built from 14 residues. The CDR3: CASSPRTVNYGYTF. CDR3 DNA sequence: TGCGCCAGCAGCCCGCGGACTGTAAACTATGGCTACACCTTC. Complete variable domain (other parts from reference TRBV5-1 and TRBJ1-2): KAGVTQTPRYLIKTRGQQVTLSCSPISGHRSVSWYQQTPGQGLQFLFEYFSETQRNKGNFPGRFSGRQFSNSRSEMNVSTLELGDSALYLCASSPRTVNYGYTFGSGTRLTVV.

The J gene is TRBJ1-1, the V gene TRBV18; D remains ambiguous. Trimming took 3 bases from V and 0 from J, leaving 8 bases between them. The CDR3 covers 14 residues. CDR1 is KGHSH and CDR2 is LQKENI in the germline V gene. CDR3 region: CASSPKDLNTEAFF. DNA for the CDR3: TGTGCCAGCTCACCCAAGGACTTGAACACTGAAGCTTTCTTT.

DNA for the CDR3: TGTGCCATCAGGGACAGGAACACTGAAGCTTTCTTT. Translating it yields CAIRDRNTEAFF. The chain uses TRBV10-3 and TRBJ1-1; the D gene is possibly TRBD1 (6 bases). There are 12 residues in the CDR3. CDR1 and CDR2 from the germline V gene are ENHRY and SYGVKD. Trimming removed 6 bases at V and 1 base at J, with 6 bases between.

J is TRBJ2-1 and V is TRBV18; D gene unclear. CDR1 and CDR2 from the germline V gene are KGHSH and LQKENI. V was clipped by 3 bases and J by 0 bases, with 12 bases between them. The CDR3 extends over 16 amino acids. DNA for the CDR3: TGTGCCAGCTCACCTCAACCGGTACACTCCTACAATGAGCAGTTCTTC. This codes for CASSPQPVHSYNEQFF.

The rearrangement joins TRBV19 to TRBJ2-2, with 8 positions matching TRBD1. Trimming took 7 bases from V and 4 from J; bases not matched to a gene: 8. The CDR3 spans 15 residues. Looked up from germline, CDR1 is LNHDA and CDR2 is SQIVND (reference sequence). The CDR3 region is CASIEGTGRTGELFF. Written as DNA, the CDR3 is TGTGCCAGTATTGAGGGGACAGGACGCACCGGGGAGCTGTTTTTT.

The V call is TRBV6-5, the J call TRBJ2-3; the match to TRBD2 covers 8 bases. Germline V gene data show CDR1 as MNHEY and CDR2 as SVGAGI. The CDR3 is 14 residues long. V was pared by 8 bases and J by 0 bases, with 4 bases of the junction left unmatched. The CDR3 loop is CASGSGGSTDTQYF. The DNA of the CDR3 is TGTGCCAGCGGGAGCGGGGGTAGCACAGATACGCAGTATTTT.

The J gene is TRBJ2-5, the V gene TRBV18, with 10 bases that match TRBD2. The V segment lost 2 bases and the J segment 1 base; nucleotides outside the gene matches: 4. This CDR3 is built from 16 residues. In germline, CDR1 is KGHSH, CDR2 LQKENI. The CDR3 DNA reads TGTGCCAGCTCACCAATGGCTAGCGGGGGCCAAGAGACCCAGTACTTC. Amino acids: CASSPMASGGQETQYF.